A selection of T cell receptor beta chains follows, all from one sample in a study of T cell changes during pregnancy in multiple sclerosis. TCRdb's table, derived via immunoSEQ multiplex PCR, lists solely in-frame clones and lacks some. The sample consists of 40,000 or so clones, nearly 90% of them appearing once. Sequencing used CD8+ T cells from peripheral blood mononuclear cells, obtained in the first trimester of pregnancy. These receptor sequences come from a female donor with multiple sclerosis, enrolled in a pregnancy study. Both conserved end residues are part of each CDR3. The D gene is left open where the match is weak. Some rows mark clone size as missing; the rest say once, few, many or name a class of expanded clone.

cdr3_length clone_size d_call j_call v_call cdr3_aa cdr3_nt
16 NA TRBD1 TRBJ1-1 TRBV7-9 CASRGPRGGRGTEAFF TGTGCCAGCAGGGGCCCACGAGGGGGCAGAGGCACTGAAGCTTTCTTT
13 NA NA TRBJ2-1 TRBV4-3 CASSQAGLVEQFF TGCGCCAGCAGCCAAGCAGGGCTTGTTGAGCAGTTCTTC
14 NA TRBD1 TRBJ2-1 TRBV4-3 CASSHLGQANEQFF TGCGCCAGCAGCCACCTGGGACAGGCTAATGAGCAGTTCTTC
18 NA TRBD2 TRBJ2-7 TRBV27 CASSPGTSGGRSSYEQYF TGTGCCAGCAGTCCCGGGACTAGCGGGGGCCGCAGCTCCTACGAGCAGTACTTC
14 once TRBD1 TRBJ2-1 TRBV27 CASRTGSSYNEQFF TGTGCCAGCAGGACAGGGTCATCCTACAATGAGCAGTTCTTC
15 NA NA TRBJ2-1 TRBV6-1 CASSEDTSSYNEQFF TGTGCCAGCAGTGAAGATACGAGCTCCTACAATGAGCAGTTCTTC
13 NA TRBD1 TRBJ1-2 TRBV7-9 CASGRWDRDGYTF TGTGCCAGCGGAAGATGGGACAGGGATGGCTACACCTTC
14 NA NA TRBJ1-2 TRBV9 CASSAGVRDYGYTF TGTGCCAGCAGCGCGGGGGTGCGGGACTATGGCTACACCTTC
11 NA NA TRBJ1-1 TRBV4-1 CASSQDSEAFF TGCGCCAGCAGCCAAGACTCTGAAGCTTTCTTT
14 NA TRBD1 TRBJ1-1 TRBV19 CASSIKTGSTEAFF TGTGCCAGTAGTATCAAGACAGGGAGCACTGAAGCTTTCTTT